This T cell receptor beta chain was captured in a study of blood T cell repertoires in COVID-19. The assay was immunoSEQ multiplex PCR, and TCRdb's table has in-frame clones only and misses some. The table includes under 300,000 clones, 70% to 85% detected once. This CDR3 region has 14 residues. V lost 1 base to trimming and J lost 3 bases, with 7 bases between them. CDR1 is LGHDT, CDR2 YNNKEL, per germline (reference sequence). Participant reports of clinical history set cohort assignment. This sequence was found in a man aged 35 to 55 who had recovered from COVID-19. The rearrangement links TRBV3-1 (or the pseudogene TRBV3-2) to TRBJ1-5; D is possibly TRBD1 (5 bases). Sequences were obtained from PBMCs or T cells enriched from blood (not recorded which). In DNA form, the CDR3 reads TGTGCCAGCAGCCAAGTAGGGGACAATCAGCCCCAGCATTTT. Translated: CASSQVGDNQPQHF.